The 17 T cell receptor beta chains below come from one sample, sequenced in a study of blood T cell repertoires in COVID-19. The table came from immunoSEQ multiplex PCR; TCRdb's copy has only in-frame clones and leaves some out. The sample consists of 35,000 to 45,000 clones, 80% to 90% of them appearing once. Sequencing was performed on peripheral blood. The receptors come from a man aged 35 to 55 with active COVID-19.

The rearrangement joins TRBV14 to TRBJ2-1, with 12 bases that match TRBD2. CDR3 length: 15 amino acids. CDR1 is SGHDN, CDR2 FVKESK, per germline. V lost 4 bases and J lost 6; bases outside the gene matches: 4. The CDR3: CASSRLAGGPNEQFF. CDR3 nucleotide sequence: TGTGCCAGCAGCCGGCTAGCGGGAGGGCCCAATGAGCAGTTCTTC.

This sequence joins TRBV15 and TRBJ2-7, with TRBD2 identical over 8 bases. CDR1 and CDR2 (germline): LNHNV, YYDKDF (reference sequence). This CDR3 contains 14 residues. After removal of 3 bases from V and 4 bases from J, the junction contained 5 bases not matched to a gene. The CDR3 DNA reads TGTGCCACCAGCAGGGCCGGCGGGGGGTACGAGCAGTACTTC. Protein sequence: CATSRAGGGYEQYF.

This clone has just a few counts. CDR3: CASSYTSGRALGAQEQYF. The CDR3 nucleotides read TGTGCCAGCAGTTATACTAGCGGGAGGGCCCTCGGCGCTCAGGAGCAGTACTTC. This chain joins TRBV6-2 or TRBV6-3 and TRBJ2-7; 13 bases agree with TRBD2. Germline trimming cut 3 bases from V and 7 bases from J; bases unmatched to any gene: 15. CDR1 and CDR2 from the germline V gene are MNHEY and SVGEGT. This CDR3 is 18 amino acids long.

The chain combines TRBV28 with TRBJ2-5, with 7 positions matching TRBD1. CDR1 and CDR2 (germline): MDHEN, SYDVKM. CDR3 length equals 17 residues. The trim removed 4 bases at V and 0 bases at J, leaving 11 bases unmatched. The CDR3 DNA is TGTGCCAGCAGTTCCCCATCATACAGGGGCCACCAAGAGACCCAGTACTTC. Amino acids: CASSSPSYRGHQETQYF.

The chain joins TRBV6-5 to TRBJ1-2; TRBD1 is a possible D gene (5 bases). CDR3 length: 16 residues. Germline V gene sequence: CDR1 MNHEY, CDR2 SVGAGI. The V and J ends lost 0 bases and 0 bases respectively, with 11 bases between them. DNA for the CDR3: TGTGCCAGCAGTTACTCCCCCGAGACAGCTAACTATGGCTACACCTTC. Translation: CASSYSPETANYGYTF.

The V gene is TRBV5-1, the J gene TRBJ1-2; 9 nucleotides align to TRBD1. CDR1 is SGHRS, CDR2 YFSETQ, per germline. This CDR3 spans 14 amino acids. V lost 0 bases to trimming and J lost 8 bases; unmatched junction nucleotides: 5. The chain's CDR3 is CASSLGTGVKGYTF. The DNA of the CDR3 is TGCGCCAGCAGCTTGGGGACAGGGGTAAAGGGCTACACCTTC.

The J gene is TRBJ2-6, the V gene TRBV7-2; D possibly corresponds to TRBD1 (6 bases). Germline V CDR1 and CDR2: SGHTA, FQGNSA. This CDR3 is 18 amino acids long. V shed 5 bases and J shed 1 base, with 18 bases lying between them. The CDR3 DNA reads as TGTGCCAGCAGCCCGAGGACAGCACCCCCTTCTGGGGCCAACGTCCTGACTTTC. The encoded protein is CASSPRTAPPSGANVLTF.

The rearrangement uses TRBV28 and TRBJ2-2, with TRBD1 matching 8 bases. The germline V gene encodes CDR1 MDHEN and CDR2 SYDVKM. This CDR3 region has 14 residues. After removal of 10 bases from V and 2 bases from J, the junction contained 6 bases not matched to a gene. CDR3 sequence: CATLTGANTGELFF. CDR3 coding DNA: TGTGCCACACTGACAGGGGCTAACACCGGGGAGCTGTTTTTT. Full variable domain (outside the CDR3, taken from reference TRBV28 and TRBJ2-2): DVKVTQSSRYLVKRTGEKVFLECVQDMDHENMFWYRQDPGLGLRLIYFSYDVKMKEKGDIPEGYSVSREKKERFSLILESASTNQTSMYLCATLTGANTGELFFGEGSRLTVL.

The rearrangement joins TRBV19 to TRBJ1-5, with D possibly matching TRBD1 (5 bases). Germline V gene data show CDR1 as LNHDA and CDR2 as SQIVND (reference sequence). With 10 bases removed from V and 6 bases from J, the gap between germline ends came to 19 bases. The CDR3 spans 14 residues. The CDR3 DNA sequence: TGTGCCACCCGCAACGGGGGAATGGGTCAGCCCCAGCATTTT. It codes for CATRNGGMGQPQHF.

V is TRBV7-3 and J is TRBJ2-7; 9 positions match TRBD1. The CDR3 covers 13 residues. Germline assignment: CDR1 SGHTA and CDR2 FQGTGA. The junction had 2 bases not matched to a gene; V was cut back by 4 bases and J by 4 bases. DNA of the CDR3: TGTGCCAGCAGCTCGACAGGGGGATACGAGCAGTACTTC. This sequence encodes CASSSTGGYEQYF. The full variable domain, completed using reference TRBV7-3 and TRBJ2-7, is GAGVSQTPSNKVTEKGKYVELRCDPISGHTALYWYRQSLGQGPEFLIYFQGTGAADDSGLPNDRFFAVRPEGSVSTLKIQRTERGDSAVYLCASSSTGGYEQYFGPGTRLTVT.

The chain recombines TRBV19 with TRBJ2-7; D gene ambiguous. V was shortened by 1 base and J by 3 bases, with 7 bases between the two germline ends. Germline V lookup: CDR1 LNHDA, CDR2 SQIVND (reference sequence). The CDR3 runs 13 residues. The CDR3 protein is CASSIAPGYEQYF. The CDR3 coding sequence is TGTGCCAGTAGTATAGCTCCCGGCTACGAGCAGTACTTC.

The rearrangement links TRBV11-3 to TRBJ2-2; 8 positions match TRBD1. Germline CDR1 reads SGHNT; CDR2 reads YENEEA. This CDR3 is built from 17 residues. Trimming cost V 5 bases and J 2 bases; bases outside gene matches: 10. The CDR3 here is CASSPRTGSINTGELFF. CDR3 nucleotides: TGTGCCAGCAGCCCCCGGACAGGGTCTATTAACACCGGGGAGCTGTTTTTT.

The chain uses TRBV24-1 and TRBJ1-2; TRBD1 matches 8 bases. The germline gives CDR1 KGHDR, CDR2 SFDVKD. This CDR3 region has 15 residues. The trim removed 4 bases at V and 8 bases at J, leaving 11 bases unmatched. In DNA form, the CDR3 reads TGTGCCACCAGTGACCCTAAAACAGGGGGAAGAGGCTACACCTTC. Translating gives CATSDPKTGGRGYTF.

The chain is built from TRBV9 and TRBJ2-5; 10 bases map to TRBD2. Germline assignment: CDR1 SGDLS and CDR2 YYNGEE. The CDR3 consists of 16 residues. V trimming: 3 bases; J trimming: 9 bases; junction bases outside the gene matches: 14. The CDR3 DNA is TGTGCCAGCAGCGGACCCGGGACTAGCGAGAAAGACCCCCAGTACTTC. It encodes CASSGPGTSEKDPQYF.

The chain joins TRBV6-6 to TRBJ2-7, with 10 bases that match TRBD2. CDR3 length: 16 amino acids. With 2 bases clipped from V and 1 base from J, the junction kept 5 bases outside the gene matches. In germline, CDR1 is MNHNY, CDR2 SVGAGI (reference sequence). CDR3 DNA: TGTGCCAGCAGTTACCGCCTAGCGGGAGTTTCCTACGAGCAGTACTTC. Translated, it gives CASSYRLAGVSYEQYF.

This clone was counted once. V gene TRBV11-3 combines with J gene TRBJ2-2; no clear D. Germline values: CDR1 SGHNT, CDR2 YENEEA. CDR3 length: 13 amino acids. Trimming shortened V by 5 bases and J by 5 bases, and 9 bases separated the two germline ends. In DNA form, the CDR3 reads TGTGCCAGCAGCCTTGCGAGGACCGGGGAGCTGTTTTTT. It is translated as CASSLARTGELFF.

V is TRBV27 and J is TRBJ2-7, with D possibly being TRBD1 (6 bases). The CDR3 has 13 residues. Germline CDR1 reads MNHEY; CDR2 reads SMNVEV (reference sequence). V was shortened by 4 bases and J by 3 bases, with 10 bases between the two germline ends. The CDR3 DNA is TGTGCCAGCAGTTCCGGACAGTACTACGAGCAGTACTTC. It translates to CASSSGQYYEQYF.